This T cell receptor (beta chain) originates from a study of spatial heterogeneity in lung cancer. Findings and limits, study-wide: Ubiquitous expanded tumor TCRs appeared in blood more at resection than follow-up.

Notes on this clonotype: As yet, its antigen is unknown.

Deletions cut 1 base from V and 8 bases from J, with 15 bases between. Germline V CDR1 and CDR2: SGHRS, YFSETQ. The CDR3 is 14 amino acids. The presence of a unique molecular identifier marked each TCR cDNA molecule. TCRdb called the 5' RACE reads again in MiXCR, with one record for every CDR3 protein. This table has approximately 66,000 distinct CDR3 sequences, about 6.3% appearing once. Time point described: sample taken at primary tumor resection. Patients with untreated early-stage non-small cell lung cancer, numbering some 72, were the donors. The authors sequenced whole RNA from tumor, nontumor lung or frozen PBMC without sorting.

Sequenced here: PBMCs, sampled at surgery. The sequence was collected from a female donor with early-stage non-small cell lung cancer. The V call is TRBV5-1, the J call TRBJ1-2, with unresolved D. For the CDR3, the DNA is TGCGCCAGCAGCTTGTCTGGCAGGCTAAACGGCTACACCTTC. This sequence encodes CASSLSGRLNGYTF.